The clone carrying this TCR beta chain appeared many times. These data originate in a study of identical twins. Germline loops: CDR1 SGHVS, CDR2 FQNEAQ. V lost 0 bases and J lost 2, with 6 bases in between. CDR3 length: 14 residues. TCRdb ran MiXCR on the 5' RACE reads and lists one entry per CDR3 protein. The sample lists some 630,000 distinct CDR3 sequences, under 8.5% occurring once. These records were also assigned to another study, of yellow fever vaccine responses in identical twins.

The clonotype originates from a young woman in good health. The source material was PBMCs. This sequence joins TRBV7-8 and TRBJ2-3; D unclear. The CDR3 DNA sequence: TGTGCCAGCAGCTTAGCAGTCTACACAGATACGCAGTATTTT. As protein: CASSLAVYTDTQYF.